This is a list of T cell receptor beta chains from one sample in a study of cytomegalovirus exposure and HLA in healthy donors. Sequencing used immunoSEQ multiplex PCR; TCRdb keeps in-frame clones, though not all of them. The data contain 35,000 to 45,000 clones, 75% to 85% of them singletons. Sequenced: PBMCs. The receptors come from a woman in her forties in good health and CMV-seronegative. The CDR3 runs from the conserved cysteine through the conserved F or W. A D gene is named only where the DNA matches it firmly. Only part of the rows carry a size: once, few, many, or a class if the clone is expanded.

TRBJ1-2 | NA | TRBV4-1 | NA | TGCGCCAGCAGCCAAGTGGGCAGGGGCAATGGCTACACCTTC | CASSQVGRGNGYTF
TRBJ2-2 | NA | TRBV6-5 | TRBD2 | TGTGCCAGCAAACCGGGACTAGGGAACACCGGGGAGCTGTTTTTT | CASKPGLGNTGELFF
TRBJ1-1 | NA | TRBV7-9 | NA | TGTTCCAGCAGCTGGGGGGGGGACTCAGCTTTCTTT | CSSSWGGDSAFF
TRBJ2-7 | NA | TRBV29-1 | NA | TGCAGCGTTGAGGCAGGGGGGCTCTACGAGCAGTACTTC | CSVEAGGLYEQYF
TRBJ1-2 | NA | TRBV7-2 | NA | TGTGCCAGCAGCTTAGGAGTACTCGAAGGCTACACCTTC | CASSLGVLEGYTF
TRBJ1-6 | once | TRBV19 | TRBD1 | TGTGCCAGTAGTATAGTAGGGACAGAGAGTTCACCCCTCCACTTT | CASSIVGTESSPLHF
TRBJ1-1 | NA | TRBV2 | NA | TGTGCCAGCAGTCGACAGAACACTGAAGCTTTCTTT | CASSRQNTEAFF
TRBJ2-7 | NA | TRBV19 | NA | TGTGCCAGTAAAACGGGACACGGACTGGGCGAGCAGTACTTC | CASKTGHGLGEQYF
TRBJ1-5 | NA | TRBV7-6 | TRBD1 | TGTGCCAGCAGCCCACAACAGGGGTCCAATCAGCCCCAGCATTTT | CASSPQQGSNQPQHF
TRBJ2-5 | NA | TRBV2 | TRBD2 | TGTGCCAGCAGTGAAGGGCGGGGGGGCGGTCAAGAGACCCAGTACTTC | CASSEGRGGGQETQYF
TRBJ2-1 | NA | TRBV11-1 | NA | TGTGCCAGCAGCTTAAGTAGCGGCCCCTACAATGAGCAGTTCTTC | CASSLSSGPYNEQFF
TRBJ2-1 | NA | TRBV7-2 | TRBD1 | TGTGCCAGCAGTACCCGGGACAGGGCTGATAGCTCCTACAATGAGCAGTTCTTC | CASSTRDRADSSYNEQFF
TRBJ1-4 | NA | TRBV7-8 | NA | TGTGCCAGCAGCCCTCGCTACTCTGAAAAACTGTTTTTT | CASSPRYSEKLFF
TRBJ1-2 | NA | TRBV4-3 | TRBD1 | TGCGCCAGCAGCCAAGAGGACAGGGGGCAAGGCTACACCTTC | CASSQEDRGQGYTF
TRBJ2-7 | NA | TRBV14 | TRBD2 | TGTGCCAGCAGCCAAGCTCTAGCGGGGCACTACGAGCAGTACTTC | CASSQALAGHYEQYF
TRBJ2-1 | NA | TRBV18 | TRBD2 | TGTGCCAGCTCACCGCTAGCGGGGTATGAGAATGAGCAGTTCTTC | CASSPLAGYENEQFF
TRBJ1-1 | few | TRBV7-9 | NA | TGTGCCAGCAGCTTAGAGTCGGGGACTGAAGCTTTCTTT | CASSLESGTEAFF
TRBJ2-1 | NA | TRBV18 | NA | TGTGCCAGCTCACCACCGGCCGGGAACAATGAGCAGTTCTTC | CASSPPAGNNEQFF
TRBJ2-3 | NA | TRBV7-8 | TRBD2 | TGTGCCAGCAGCTTAACTAGCGGGGGTCCAGATACGCAGTATTTT | CASSLTSGGPDTQYF
TRBJ2-2 | NA | TRBV11-2 | NA | TGTGCCAGCAGCTTATCAGGGGTCTCCAGGAACACCGGGGAGCTGTTTTTT | CASSLSGVSRNTGELFF
TRBJ1-2 | NA | TRBV9 | TRBD1 | TGTGCCAGCAGCATCGGACAGGGAAACTATGGCTACACCTTC | CASSIGQGNYGYTF
TRBJ1-2 | few | TRBV7-9 | NA | TGTGCCAGCAGCTTGGAGGGTAGCGACTATGGCTACACCTTC | CASSLEGSDYGYTF
TRBJ2-2 | NA | TRBV7-9 | NA | TGTGCCAGCAGCTTCTCATTGGGACTCCAAAGCACGGAGCTGTTTTTT | CASSFSLGLQSTELFF
TRBJ2-7 | NA | TRBV4-2 | TRBD2 | TGTGCCAGCAGCCAAGATCCTGTGAAGCGGGGGTCTCCCTACGAGCAGTACTTC | CASSQDPVKRGSPYEQYF
TRBJ1-6 | NA | TRBV2 | NA | TGTGCCAGCACCGAGGGGGTATTGGGAAATTCACCCCTCCACTTT | CASTEGVLGNSPLHF
TRBJ1-1 | NA | TRBV7-2 | TRBD1 | TGTGCCAGCAGCCAGGGGGCAGGGCTGATGAACACTGAAGCTTTCTTT | CASSQGAGLMNTEAFF
TRBJ1-4 | NA | TRBV6-1 | NA | TGTGCCAGCAGTGAACATGCAGGGGTAAATGAAAAACTGTTTTTT | CASSEHAGVNEKLFF
TRBJ2-7 | NA | TRBV5-4 | NA | TGTGCCAGCAGCTTAACAGGGATCCACGAGCAGTACTTC | CASSLTGIHEQYF
TRBJ2-1 | once | TRBV5-1 | TRBD1 | TGCGCCAGCAGCTTAACGGGACAGACCTACAATGAGCAGTTCTTC | CASSLTGQTYNEQFF
TRBJ2-7 | NA | TRBV14 | NA | TGTGCCAGCAGCCAAGGTTCATATCGGGGCGAGCAGTACTTC | CASSQGSYRGEQYF
TRBJ1-1 | NA | TRBV27 | NA | TGTGCCAGCAGTTCCGGGACTTACACTGAAGCTTTCTTT | CASSSGTYTEAFF
TRBJ1-2 | NA | TRBV7-9 | TRBD1 | TGTGCCAGCAGCTCAGGGGGATTTGGCTACACCTTC | CASSSGGFGYTF
TRBJ1-2 | NA | TRBV9 | NA | TGTGCCAGCAGCGTAGCCTCGGGGGGCCTTGGCTACACCTTC | CASSVASGGLGYTF
TRBJ1-3 | NA | TRBV7-8 | TRBD1 | TGTGCCAGCAGCTCCCGGACAGGGGCGTCCCTCTCTGGAAACACCATATATTTT | CASSSRTGASLSGNTIYF
TRBJ1-2 | NA | TRBV9 | NA | TGTGCCAGCAGCGGACAGTTGGACTATGGCTACACCTTC | CASSGQLDYGYTF
TRBJ1-5 | few | TRBV7-8 | TRBD1 | TGTGCCAGCAGCCTTGACAGGGTAGGAAGCAATCAGCCCCAGCATTTT | CASSLDRVGSNQPQHF